The clone carrying this T cell receptor beta chain was picked up a small number of times. The record originates from a study of early T cells in non-severe SARS-CoV-2 infection. Study details: Bulk RNA taken from unsorted whole blood was sequenced, leaving chains unpaired.

Germline loops: CDR1 SGHVS, CDR2 FNYEAQ. The CDR3 contains 15 residues. V shed 2 bases and J shed 6 bases, with 13 bases lying between them. TCRdb passed the 5' RACE reads through MiXCR, listing each CDR3 protein once. The table shows about 64,000 distinct CDR3 sequences, with around 20% occurring only once. Specimen: whole blood, collected at baseline. The sequence derives from an adult who was a healthcare worker with PCR-confirmed SARS-CoV-2 infection or an uninfected control (not recorded which). This chain connects TRBV7-6 to TRBJ1-4, with a weak D call TRBD1 (5 bases). CDR3 sequence reads: CASSLLGRGDEKLFF. The CDR3 nucleotides read TGTGCCAGCAGCTTATTGGGGAGAGGGGATGAAAAACTGTTTTTT.